The 30 T cell receptor beta chains presented below share a single source sample, sequenced in a study of CD8 T cells in Susac syndrome. Roughly 0.5 to 1 ug RNA was reverse transcribed with random hexamers. TCRdb re-derived calls from the immunoSEQ multiplex PCR reads in MiXCR, one entry per CDR3 protein. The sample lists some 80,000 distinct CDR3 sequences, approximately 94% seen once, with roughly 0.24% in the top ten. The sample consisted of CD8+ T cells from PBMCs. Source of these receptors: a human donor in good health.

This chain links TRBV7-9 with TRBJ2-4, with unresolved D. Looked up from germline, CDR1 is SEHNR and CDR2 is FQNEAQ (reference sequence). V was pared by 4 bases and J by 8 bases, with 15 bases between. The CDR3 is 14 amino acids. The CDR3 DNA is TGTGCCAGCAGCTCCCGGGCTATGGAGTACATTCAGTACTTC. The encoded protein is CASSSRAMEYIQYF.

The V and J genes are TRBV9 and TRBJ2-1; D not certain. This CDR3 has 15 residues. Germline V gene data show CDR1 as SGDLS and CDR2 as YYNGEE. Trimming removed 0 bases from V and 2 bases from J, with 9 bases in between. CDR3: CASSVESRPYNEQFF. The CDR3 nucleotides read TGTGCCAGCAGCGTAGAGAGTAGGCCCTACAATGAGCAGTTCTTC.

A single count supports this clonotype. This CDR3 reads CASSDTLTGTSGRPKETQYF. The CDR3 DNA is TGCGCCAGCAGCGATACTTTGACCGGGACTAGCGGGAGGCCTAAAGAGACCCAGTACTTC. The chain carries TRBV4-1 and TRBJ2-5, with 15 bases aligning to TRBD2. CDR1 MGHRA and CDR2 YSYEKL come from the germline V gene. This CDR3 spans 20 amino acids. V lost 5 bases to trimming and J lost 3 bases; unmatched junction nucleotides: 16.

This sequence joins TRBV20-1 and TRBJ1-5; no firm D call. The CDR3 has 12 residues. Germline V gene sequence: CDR1 DFQATT, CDR2 SNEGSKA (reference sequence). The ends were cut back, 1 base at V and 4 bases at J, with 5 bases in the middle. CDR3 sequence: CSARVLNQPQHF. The CDR3 DNA is TGCAGTGCTAGAGTATTGAATCAGCCCCAGCATTTT.

V is TRBV6-6 and J is TRBJ1-1; tentatively, D is TRBD1 (5 bases). The CDR3 has 13 residues. Trimming stripped 8 bases from V and 11 bases from J, with 21 bases between. The germline gives CDR1 MNHNY, CDR2 SVGAGI (reference sequence). Here the CDR3 reads CASEGPGMVCAFF. The DNA for the CDR3 is TGTGCCAGCGAGGGCCCAGGGATGGTTTGTGCTTTCTTT.

This chain connects TRBV10-3 to TRBJ2-1; D remains ambiguous. The germline gives CDR1 ENHRY, CDR2 SYGVKD. CDR3 size: 15 residues. Trimming left V 5 bases short and J 4 bases short, with 15 bases between. The CDR3: CAISLVYPPYNEQFF. CDR3 nucleotides: TGTGCCATCAGTCTAGTCTACCCACCGTACAATGAGCAGTTCTTC.

The gene calls are TRBV20-1 and TRBJ2-3; the match to TRBD2 covers 11 bases. V trimming: 5 bases; J trimming: 4 bases; junction bases outside the gene matches: 8. Germline CDR1 is DFQATT and CDR2 is SNEGSKA (reference sequence). CDR3 length: 15 residues. In nucleotides, the CDR3 is TGCAGTGCTCCCCAACTAGCGGGAGTGGCAGATACGCAGTATTTT. It encodes CSAPQLAGVADTQYF.

The chain combines TRBV12-3 or TRBV12-4 with TRBJ2-3; 9 positions agree with TRBD1. The CDR3 loop spans 16 amino acids. Trimming took 5 bases from V and 3 from J; bases not matched to a gene: 9. This chain's CDR3 is CASSQTGTGSTDTQYF. In DNA, the CDR3 is TGTGCCAGCAGTCAAACCGGGACAGGGAGTACAGATACGCAGTATTTT.

This rearrangement joins TRBV14 to TRBJ2-1; D is ambiguous. This CDR3 is 13 amino acids long. Germline V gives CDR1 SGHDN, CDR2 FVKESK. Between the trimmed V and J ends, which lost 3 bases and 7 bases, there was a span of 10 bases. In DNA, the CDR3 is TGTGCCAGCAGCCATGTACAGCCTAATGAGCAGTTCTTC. This sequence encodes CASSHVQPNEQFF.

The rearrangement links TRBV27 to TRBJ2-3; no clear D gene. Germline-derived CDR1 and CDR2 are MNHEY and SMNVEV (reference sequence). Trimming took off 3 bases at V and 1 base at J, with 14 bases between the two ends. The CDR3 is made up of 16 amino acids. The CDR3 region has the DNA TGTGCCAGCAGTTTCCAAGTAGCAGTCGGCACAGATACGCAGTATTTT. Its protein product is CASSFQVAVGTDTQYF.

The V call is TRBV20-1, the J call TRBJ2-2, with 8 nucleotides matching TRBD1. Germline values: CDR1 DFQATT, CDR2 SNEGSKA (reference sequence). V lost 4 bases to trimming and J lost 0 bases; unmatched junction nucleotides: 1. The CDR3 is 14 amino acids. The chain's CDR3 is CSATDRANTGELFF. CDR3 DNA: TGCAGTGCTACGGACAGGGCGAACACCGGGGAGCTGTTTTTT.

CDR3 nucleotide sequence: TGTGCCAGCAGCCAAGATGGGTGGTCATCCTACGAGCAGTACTTC. Translating it yields CASSQDGWSSYEQYF. The chain links TRBV14 to TRBJ2-7; unclear D gene. Germline V gene sequence: CDR1 SGHDN, CDR2 FVKESK. The CDR3 consists of 15 residues. Trimming took 0 bases from V and 1 from J, leaving 10 bases between them. Supplemented by reference TRBV14 and TRBJ2-7, the full variable domain reads EAGVTQFPSHSVIEKGQTVTLRCDPISGHDNLYWYRRVMGKEIKFLLHFVKESKQDESGMPNNRFLAERTGGTYSTLKVQPAELEDSGVYFCASSQDGWSSYEQYFGPGTRLTVT.

The chain combines TRBV12-3 or TRBV12-4 with TRBJ2-3; D is undetermined. The V end lost 2 bases, the J end lost 2 bases, and 8 bases lay between the germline ends. CDR3 length: 14 amino acids. DNA of the CDR3: TGTGCCAGCAGTTTAAAACAGTCCACAGATACGCAGTATTTT. Translating gives CASSLKQSTDTQYF.

A single count supports this clonotype. V and J are TRBV27 and TRBJ1-1; D is undetermined. The germline gives CDR1 MNHEY, CDR2 SMNVEV (reference sequence). The V gene lost 3 bases and the J gene lost 2 bases, with 7 bases spanning the gap. The CDR3 runs to 13 residues. CDR3 loop: CASSFLHNTEAFF. As DNA, the CDR3 is TGTGCCAGCAGTTTCCTCCATAACACTGAAGCTTTCTTT.

The V and J genes are TRBV7-3 and TRBJ2-5; tentative D call: TRBD2 (5 bases). The CDR3 extends over 14 amino acids. The germline gives CDR1 SGHTA, CDR2 FQGTGA. Trimming stripped 5 bases from V and 0 bases from J, with 10 bases between. The CDR3 reads CASSPRGYQETQYF. The CDR3 region has the DNA TGTGCCAGCAGCCCCAGAGGGTACCAAGAGACCCAGTACTTC.

The chain joins TRBV7-9 to TRBJ1-5; D gene ambiguous. This CDR3 region has 15 residues. Germline V gives CDR1 SEHNR, CDR2 FQNEAQ (reference sequence). V shed 6 bases and J shed 2 bases, with 14 bases lying between them. The CDR3 DNA reads as TGTGCCAGCAGGCCCTATTCCGGGGGCAATCAGCCCCAGCATTTT. Protein sequence: CASRPYSGGNQPQHF.

The chain uses TRBV3-1 and TRBJ2-7, with D uncertain. This CDR3 has 12 residues. The V gene's germline CDR1 is LGHDT and CDR2 YNNKEL (reference sequence). The V gene lost 5 bases and the J gene lost 2 bases, with 7 bases spanning the gap. Here the CDR3 DNA reads TGTGCCAGCAGCGGCATCCCCTACGAGCAGTACTTC. It codes for CASSGIPYEQYF.

CDR3 bases: TGTGCCAGTTATGAAGAGACCCAGTACTTC. It codes for CASYEETQYF. V usage is TRBV7-9 and J usage is TRBJ2-5, with D unresolved. V was shortened by 9 bases and J by 3 bases, with 5 bases between the two germline ends. This CDR3 is built from 10 residues. In germline, CDR1 is SEHNR, CDR2 FQNEAQ (reference sequence).

The chain joins TRBV4-1 to TRBJ2-2; no reliable D call. The CDR3 is 12 amino acids. In germline, CDR1 is MGHRA, CDR2 YSYEKL. The germline V and J ends were trimmed by 3 bases and 6 bases, with 5 bases remaining between them. CDR3 in DNA: TGCGCCAGCAGCCACGGATCCGGGGAGCTGTTTTTT. This gives the protein CASSHGSGELFF.

The CDR3 region is CASSLTGGMAAGANVLTF. The CDR3 DNA follows: TGTGCCAGCAGCTTGACAGGGGGCATGGCTGCTGGGGCCAACGTCCTGACTTTC. This chain joins TRBV3-1 and TRBJ2-6; 10 bases match TRBD1. CDR1 and CDR2 from the germline V gene are LGHDT and YNNKEL (reference sequence). Trimming took 5 bases from V and 2 from J; bases not matched to a gene: 9. The CDR3 consists of 18 residues.

The V and J genes are TRBV5-4 and TRBJ1-2; a possible D gene is TRBD1 (5 bases). V lost 1 base and J lost 4, with 8 bases in between. The CDR3 totals 13 residues. Germline V gene sequence: CDR1 SGHNT, CDR2 YYREEE (reference sequence). CDR3 protein: CASSLRGPYGYTF. In DNA form, the CDR3 reads TGTGCCAGCAGCTTGAGGGGCCCCTATGGCTACACCTTC.

V and J are TRBV14 and TRBJ2-1; 8 nucleotides agree with TRBD2. This CDR3 region has 17 residues. From germline, CDR1 is SGHDN and CDR2 FVKESK. The ends lost 0 bases at V and 1 base at J; junction bases unmatched: 5. Here the CDR3 reads CASSQDRAGVSYNEQFF. CDR3 nucleotides: TGTGCCAGCAGCCAAGATCGAGCGGGAGTTTCCTACAATGAGCAGTTCTTC.

This clonotype was found a few times. This chain links TRBV27 with TRBJ2-3; no clear D. The CDR3 runs 12 residues. V was pared by 5 bases and J by 6 bases, with 9 bases between. CDR1 is MNHEY, CDR2 SMNVEV, per germline (reference sequence). CDR3 coding DNA: TGTGCCAGCAGTCTAATTGGGGATACGCAGTATTTT. It specifies CASSLIGDTQYF.

This clonotype was observed a single time. The gene calls are TRBV11-2 and TRBJ2-5, with TRBD2 matching over 12 bases. CDR1 SGHAT and CDR2 FQNNGV come from the germline V gene. V shed 4 bases, J shed 4 bases, and the junction held 16 bases outside the gene matches. The CDR3 loop spans 19 amino acids. In DNA, the CDR3 is TGTGCCAGCAGCTCGAGAGGAAGGCTAGCGGGAGGGACGGGAGAGACCCAGTACTTC. Encoded protein: CASSSRGRLAGGTGETQYF.

The chain combines TRBV15 with TRBJ1-2; 9 bases fit TRBD1. The CDR3 extends over 17 amino acids. Germline loops: CDR1 LNHNV, CDR2 YYDKDF (reference sequence). V was clipped by 0 bases and J by 3 bases; unmatched bases: 8. The CDR3 is CATSREGHRGRDYGYTF. CDR3 coding DNA: TGTGCCACCAGCAGAGAGGGCCACAGGGGGCGAGACTATGGCTACACCTTC.

This clonotype was seen once. The rearrangement uses TRBV27 and TRBJ1-1; D ambiguous. The CDR3 loop spans 15 amino acids. The germline gives CDR1 MNHEY, CDR2 SMNVEV (reference sequence). Trimming stripped 3 bases from V and 0 bases from J, with 11 bases between. This CDR3 reads CASSFYKTMNTEAFF. CDR3 DNA sequence: TGTGCCAGCAGTTTTTATAAGACGATGAACACTGAAGCTTTCTTT.

The chain carries TRBV7-9 and TRBJ2-5, with 7 bases lining up with TRBD1. V was pared by 6 bases and J by 6 bases, with 13 bases of the junction left unmatched. Germline V gene data show CDR1 as SEHNR and CDR2 as FQNEAQ (reference sequence). The length of the CDR3 is 15 residues. CDR3 sequence reads: CASRPTGDVQKTQYF. The DNA for the CDR3 is TGTGCCAGCAGACCAACAGGGGACGTGCAAAAGACCCAGTACTTC.

This sequence joins TRBV20-1 and TRBJ1-2; no clear D. The length of the CDR3 is 12 residues. Trimming pared 3 bases from V and 4 bases from J, leaving 9 bases between. Per the germline V gene, CDR1 is DFQATT and CDR2 is SNEGSKA (reference sequence). Here the CDR3 reads CSASTESYGYTF. Here the CDR3 DNA reads TGCAGTGCTAGTACTGAGAGCTATGGCTACACCTTC.

The gene calls are TRBV28 and TRBJ2-7, with 12 bases lining up with TRBD2. Germline V gives CDR1 MDHEN, CDR2 SYDVKM. V shed 5 bases and J 4 bases; nucleotides not matched to a gene: 0. The CDR3 is made up of 13 amino acids. Here the CDR3 DNA reads TGTGCCAGCAGTACTAGCGGGAGGTACGAGCAGTACGTC. Encoded protein: CASSTSGRYEQYV.

V is TRBV7-6 and J is TRBJ2-3, with 16 bases identical to TRBD2. J lost 3 bases, V lost 0 bases, and 12 bases had no gene match. The CDR3 length is 21 residues. Germline V gives CDR1 SGHVS, CDR2 FNYEAQ. CDR3 loop: CASSLAPGLAGGPMRTDTQYF. CDR3 nucleotides: TGTGCCAGCAGCTTAGCTCCGGGACTAGCGGGAGGGCCTATGAGGACAGATACGCAGTATTTT.